These 20 T cell receptor beta chains share one sample of origin, sequenced in a study of PD-1 blockade in mismatch repair-deficient tumors. The repertoire was sequenced with immunoSEQ multiplex PCR; TCRdb's copy has only in-frame clones and lacks some. The sample contains some 48,000 clones, around 85% of which appear only once. This specimen was peripheral blood, taken approximately 20 weeks after starting pembrolizumab. Receptors were obtained from an adult with mismatch repair-deficient cancer.

CDR3 residues: CACTGQGRGNTIYF. In DNA form, the CDR3 reads TGTGCCTGTACAGGACAGGGACGGGGAAACACCATATATTTT. The chain joins TRBV30 to TRBJ1-3, with TRBD1 matching 8 bases. V shed 6 bases and J 4 bases; nucleotides not matched to a gene: 8. This CDR3 spans 14 amino acids. Germline V gene lookup returns CDR1 GTSNPN and CDR2 SVGIG (reference sequence).

V is TRBV7-6 and J is TRBJ1-1; no clear D. Germline V gene data show CDR1 as SGHVS and CDR2 as FNYEAQ. V lost 4 bases and J 2 bases, leaving 5 bases between the germline ends. The CDR3 runs 12 residues. The CDR3 region is CASSYPNTEAFF. DNA for the CDR3: TGTGCCAGCAGCTACCCTAACACTGAAGCTTTCTTT.

The chain joins TRBV19 to TRBJ1-2; D is perhaps TRBD1 (6 bases). This CDR3 has 14 amino acids. V was cut by 3 bases and J by 8 bases, with 16 bases left in between. Germline CDR1 LNHDA, CDR2 SQIVND (reference sequence). The CDR3 spells CASSILGGLTGYTF. The CDR3 nucleotides read TGTGCCAGTAGTATTCTCGGGGGGCTAACAGGCTACACCTTC.

The rearrangement joins TRBV5-8 to TRBJ1-3; D is undetermined. The V and J ends lost 2 bases and 0 bases respectively, with 12 bases between them. The CDR3 runs to 16 residues. CDR1 and CDR2 from the germline V gene are SGHTS and YDEGEE. In DNA, the CDR3 is TGTGCCAGCAGCTTCCCCCGGAGGGCCTCTGGAAACACCATATATTTT. As protein: CASSFPRRASGNTIYF.

This chain uses TRBV4-1 with TRBJ2-1; 7 bases are shared with TRBD1. The V gene end was trimmed by 8 bases and the J gene end by 5 bases; junction bases not matched to a gene: 12. Germline V gives CDR1 MGHRA, CDR2 YSYEKL. The CDR3 length is 15 residues. Here the CDR3 reads CASGPLTGANNEQFF. CDR3 DNA: TGCGCCAGCGGCCCCCTTACAGGGGCGAACAATGAGCAGTTCTTC.

In its sample, this clone was seen a few times. The V call is TRBV7-8, the J call TRBJ2-1; possible D gene TRBD2, 6 bases. The CDR3 is 16 amino acids. The V gene lost 5 bases and the J gene lost 9 bases, with 23 bases spanning the gap. Germline lookup yields CDR1 SGHVS and CDR2 FQNEAQ. The CDR3 coding sequence is TGTGCCAGCAGCCCCGAGGTATGGGGTAGCGGACCTGAGCAGTTCTTC. This gives the protein CASSPEVWGSGPEQFF.

This clone has only a few counts. The CDR3 region has the DNA TGTGCCAGCAGCCCAGCAAGACAGGGGGTAGACGAGCAGTACTTC. This gives the protein CASSPARQGVDEQYF. The rearrangement uses TRBV7-2 and TRBJ2-7; 9 positions agree with TRBD1. CDR1 and CDR2 from the germline V gene are SGHTA and FQGNSA. V lost 5 bases to trimming and J lost 5 bases; unmatched junction nucleotides: 10. The CDR3 is made up of 15 amino acids. The whole variable domain, remainder taken from reference TRBV7-2 and TRBJ2-7, is GAGVSQSPSNKVTEKGKDVELRCDPISGHTALYWYRQSLGQGLEFLIYFQGNSAPDKSGLPSDRFSAERTGGSVSTLTIQRTQQEDSAVYLCASSPARQGVDEQYFGPGTRLTVT.

This rearrangement joins TRBV9 to TRBJ2-2; D ambiguous. The V gene's germline CDR1 is SGDLS and CDR2 YYNGEE. V was cut by 3 bases and J by 6 bases, with 9 bases left in between. This CDR3 contains 13 residues. The CDR3 coding sequence is TGTGCCAGCAGCGAATCGTCCCCCGGGGAGCTGTTTTTT. Its translation: CASSESSPGELFF.

V is TRBV5-1 and J is TRBJ2-7; 9 positions match TRBD2. Trimming cost V 4 bases and J 0 bases; bases outside gene matches: 5. The CDR3 runs to 15 residues. Looked up from germline, CDR1 is SGHRS and CDR2 is YFSETQ. For the CDR3, the DNA is TGCGCCAGCAGCCCGCGGACTAGCGTCTCCTACGAGCAGTACTTC. Its protein product is CASSPRTSVSYEQYF. Filled out from reference TRBV5-1 and TRBJ2-7, the complete variable domain reads KAGVTQTPRYLIKTRGQQVTLSCSPISGHRSVSWYQQTPGQGLQFLFEYFSETQRNKGNFPGRFSGRQFSNSRSEMNVSTLELGDSALYLCASSPRTSVSYEQYFGPGTRLTVT.

For the CDR3, the DNA is TGTGCCAGCAGTCTAAGGGGTTTGGGGATCAATGAGCAGTTCTTC. This sequence encodes CASSLRGLGINEQFF. The chain is built from TRBV25-1 and TRBJ2-1; a weak D match, TRBD1 (5 bases). The germline V gene has CDR1 MGHDK and CDR2 SYGVNS. The germline V and J ends were trimmed by 5 bases and 6 bases, with 17 bases remaining between them. The CDR3 has 15 residues. Complete variable domain (other parts from reference TRBV25-1 and TRBJ2-1): EADIYQTPRYLVIGTGKKITLECSQTMGHDKMYWYQQDPGMELHLIHYSYGVNSTEKGDLSSESTVSRIRTEHFPLTLESARPSHTSQYLCASSLRGLGINEQFFGPGTRLTVL.

The chain is built from TRBV9 and TRBJ1-1, with 9 bases that match TRBD1. V shed 5 bases and J 4 bases; nucleotides not matched to a gene: 12. CDR3 length: 16 amino acids. Looked up from germline, CDR1 is SGDLS and CDR2 is YYNGEE. The CDR3 coding sequence is TGTGCCAGCAGTGCTGGGACAGGGAAGGTAGGCACTGAAGCTTTCTTT. It encodes CASSAGTGKVGTEAFF.

The rearrangement links TRBV7-2 to TRBJ2-5; a possible D gene is TRBD1 (6 bases). Trimming shortened V by 3 bases and J by 5 bases, and 7 bases separated the two germline ends. The CDR3 spans 12 residues. Germline loops: CDR1 SGHTA, CDR2 FQGNSA. For the CDR3, the DNA is TGTGCCAGCAGCTTTAGGGGGGAGACCCAGTACTTC. It is translated as CASSFRGETQYF.

CDR3 coding DNA: TGTGCCTGGAGTGCTGGGTCGGAAGATACGCAGTATTTT. This translates into CAWSAGSEDTQYF. This chain links TRBV30 with TRBJ2-3; D gene ambiguous. CDR1 is GTSNPN, CDR2 SVGIG, per germline (reference sequence). Between the trimmed V and J ends, which lost 1 base and 5 bases, there was a span of 10 bases. This CDR3 has 13 amino acids.

The V gene is TRBV7-9, the J gene TRBJ2-1, with D perhaps being TRBD1 or TRBD2 (5 bases each). The CDR3 sequence is 17 residues long. Germline V lookup: CDR1 SEHNR, CDR2 FQNEAQ (reference sequence). Trimming took 3 bases from V and 0 from J, leaving 15 bases between them. The CDR3: CASSFSTVGSSYNEQFF. The CDR3 DNA is TGTGCCAGCAGCTTCTCGACAGTGGGGAGCTCCTACAATGAGCAGTTCTTC. The variable domain in full, completed from reference TRBV7-9 and TRBJ2-1, reads DTGVSQNPRHKITKRGQNVTFRCDPISEHNRLYWYRQTLGQGPEFLTYFQNEAQLEKSRLLSDRFSAERPKGSFSTLEIQRTEQGDSAMYLCASSFSTVGSSYNEQFFGPGTRLTVL.

The genes are TRBV29-1 and TRBJ1-2; D is uncertain. The CDR3 extends over 12 amino acids. CDR1 is SQVTM, CDR2 ANQGSEA, per germline. Trimming shortened V by 3 bases and J by 4 bases, and 9 bases separated the two germline ends. The CDR3 is CSVDIETYGYTF. The CDR3 DNA is TGCAGCGTTGATATAGAAACCTATGGCTACACCTTC.

The rearrangement uses TRBV18 and TRBJ1-1; D gene ambiguous. The CDR3 totals 12 residues. From germline, CDR1 is KGHSH and CDR2 LQKENI. Trimming removed 5 bases at V and 1 base at J, with 5 bases between. CDR3 region: CASSTKNTEAFF. In DNA form, the CDR3 reads TGTGCCAGCTCAACAAAGAACACTGAAGCTTTCTTT.

The rearrangement links TRBV28 to TRBJ1-1; D not resolved. There are 12 residues in the CDR3. V was pared by 1 base and J by 3 bases, with 3 bases between. The germline CDR1 and CDR2 sequences are MDHEN and SYDVKM. In DNA, the CDR3 is TGTGCCAGCAGTTTATCCTACACTGAAGCTTTCTTT. This codes for CASSLSYTEAFF.

This clone has a handful of counts. V usage is TRBV6-1 and J usage is TRBJ1-2; D is ambiguous. Trimming cost V 2 bases and J 4 bases, with 11 bases left between them. The germline V gene has CDR1 MNHNS and CDR2 SASEGT. The CDR3 sequence is 14 residues long. This CDR3 reads CASSERWVTYGYTF. CDR3 in DNA: TGTGCCAGCAGTGAACGTTGGGTTACCTATGGCTACACCTTC.

V gene TRBV5-8 combines with J gene TRBJ2-3, with D unclear. This CDR3 has 15 amino acids. Trimming removed 1 base at V and 2 bases at J, with 11 bases between. CDR1 is SGHTS, CDR2 YDEGEE, per germline. In DNA form, the CDR3 reads TGTGCCAGCAGCTTGAACTGGGGTTACACAGATACGCAGTATTTT. Translating gives CASSLNWGYTDTQYF. Full variable domain (missing parts from reference TRBV5-8 and TRBJ2-3): EAGVTQSPTHLIKTRGQQATLRCSPISGHTSVYWYQQALGLGLQFLLWYDEGEERNRGNFPPRFSGRQFPNYSSELNVNALELEDSALYLCASSLNWGYTDTQYFGPGTRLTVL.

The chain employs TRBV30 and TRBJ1-4, with 7 nucleotides matching TRBD1. Germline CDR1 and CDR2: GTSNPN and SVGIG (reference sequence). J gave up 6 bases and V 3 bases, and 4 bases lay outside the gene matches. The CDR3 runs to 13 residues. DNA for the CDR3: TGTGCCTGGAGGAGACAGGGCGATGAAAAACTGTTTTTT. Translated, it gives CAWRRQGDEKLFF.